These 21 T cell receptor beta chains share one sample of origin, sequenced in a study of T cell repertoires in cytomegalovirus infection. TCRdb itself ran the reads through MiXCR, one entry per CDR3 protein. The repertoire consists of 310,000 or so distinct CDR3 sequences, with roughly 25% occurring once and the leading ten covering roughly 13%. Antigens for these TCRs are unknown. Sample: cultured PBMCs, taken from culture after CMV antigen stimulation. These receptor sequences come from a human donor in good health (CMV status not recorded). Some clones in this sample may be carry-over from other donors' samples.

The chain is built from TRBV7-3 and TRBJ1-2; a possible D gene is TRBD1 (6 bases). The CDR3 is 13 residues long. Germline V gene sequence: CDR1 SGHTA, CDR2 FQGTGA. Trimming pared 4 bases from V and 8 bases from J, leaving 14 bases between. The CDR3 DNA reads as TGTGCCAGCAGCTCACTCGGGGGCGGCGGCTACACCTTC. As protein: CASSSLGGGGYTF.

This chain's CDR3 is CASSYRIAGGARDNEQFF. CDR3 nucleotides: TGTGCCAGCAGTTACAGAATCGCAGGGGGCGCTCGGGACAATGAGCAGTTCTTC. This chain links TRBV6-2 or TRBV6-3 with TRBJ2-1, with 8 bases that match TRBD1. This CDR3 has 18 residues. V lost 2 bases to trimming and J lost 5 bases; unmatched junction nucleotides: 14. Germline lookup yields CDR1 MNHEY and CDR2 SVGEGT.

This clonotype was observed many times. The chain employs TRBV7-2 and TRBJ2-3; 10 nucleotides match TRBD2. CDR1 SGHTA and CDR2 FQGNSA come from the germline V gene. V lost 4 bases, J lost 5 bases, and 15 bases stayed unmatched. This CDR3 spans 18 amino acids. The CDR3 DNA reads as TGTGCCAGCAGCTCGATTTTAGAGAGCGGGAGGGCAGGAGATACGCAGTATTTT. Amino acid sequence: CASSSILESGRAGDTQYF. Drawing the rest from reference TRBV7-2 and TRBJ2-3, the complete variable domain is GAGVSQSPSNKVTEKGKDVELRCDPISGHTALYWYRQSLGQGLEFLIYFQGNSAPDKSGLPSDRFSAERTGGSVSTLTIQRTQQEDSAVYLCASSSILESGRAGDTQYFGPGTRLTVL.

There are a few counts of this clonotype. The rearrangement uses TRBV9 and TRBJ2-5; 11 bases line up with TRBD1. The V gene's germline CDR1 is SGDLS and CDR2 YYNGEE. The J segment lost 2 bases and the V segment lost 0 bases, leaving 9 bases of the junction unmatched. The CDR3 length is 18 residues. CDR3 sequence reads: CASSVATTGTGGQETQYF. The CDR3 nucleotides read TGTGCCAGCAGCGTAGCTACAACCGGGACAGGGGGACAAGAGACCCAGTACTTC.

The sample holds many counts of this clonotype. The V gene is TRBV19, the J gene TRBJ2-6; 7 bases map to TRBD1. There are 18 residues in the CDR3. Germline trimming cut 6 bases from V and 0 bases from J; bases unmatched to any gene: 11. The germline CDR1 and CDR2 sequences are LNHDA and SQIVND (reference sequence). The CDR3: CASSPLKGQFSGANVLTF. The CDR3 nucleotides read TGTGCCAGTAGCCCGCTAAAGGGACAGTTCTCTGGGGCCAACGTCCTGACTTTC.

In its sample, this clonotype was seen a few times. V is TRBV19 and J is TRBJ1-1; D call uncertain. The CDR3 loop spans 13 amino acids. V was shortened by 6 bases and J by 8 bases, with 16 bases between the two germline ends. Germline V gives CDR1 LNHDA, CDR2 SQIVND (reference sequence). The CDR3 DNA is TGTGCCAGTAGCCCGGTAAAACTGACAGAAGCTTTCTTT. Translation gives CASSPVKLTEAFF. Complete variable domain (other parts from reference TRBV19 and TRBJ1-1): DGGITQSPKYLFRKEGQNVTLSCEQNLNHDAMYWYRQDPGQGLRLIYYSQIVNDFQKGDIAEGYSVSREKKESFPLTVTSAQKNPTAFYLCASSPVKLTEAFFGQGTRLTVV.

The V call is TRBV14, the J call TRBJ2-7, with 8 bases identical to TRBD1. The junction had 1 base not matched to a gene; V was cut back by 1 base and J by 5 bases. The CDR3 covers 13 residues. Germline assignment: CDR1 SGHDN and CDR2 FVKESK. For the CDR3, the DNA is TGTGCCAGCAGCCAAGCGACAGGGGACGAGCAGTACTTC. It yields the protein CASSQATGDEQYF.

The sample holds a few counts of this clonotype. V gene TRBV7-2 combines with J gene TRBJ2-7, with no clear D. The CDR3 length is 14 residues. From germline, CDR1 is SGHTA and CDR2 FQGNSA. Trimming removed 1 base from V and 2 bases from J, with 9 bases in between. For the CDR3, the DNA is TGTGCCAGCAGCTTAGATCACGGACCCTACGAGCAGTACTTC. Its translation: CASSLDHGPYEQYF.

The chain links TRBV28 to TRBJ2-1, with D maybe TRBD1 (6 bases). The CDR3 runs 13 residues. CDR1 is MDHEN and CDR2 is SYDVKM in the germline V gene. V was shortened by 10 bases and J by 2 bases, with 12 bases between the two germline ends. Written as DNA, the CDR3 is TGTGCCACCGGGGACATCCCCTACAATGAGCAGTTCTTC. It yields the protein CATGDIPYNEQFF.

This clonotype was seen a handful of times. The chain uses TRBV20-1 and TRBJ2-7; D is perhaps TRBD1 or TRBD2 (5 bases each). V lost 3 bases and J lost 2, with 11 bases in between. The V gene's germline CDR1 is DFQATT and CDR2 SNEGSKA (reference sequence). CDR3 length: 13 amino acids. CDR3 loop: CSASGTYTYEQYF. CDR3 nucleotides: TGCAGTGCTAGCGGGACGTATACCTACGAGCAGTACTTC.

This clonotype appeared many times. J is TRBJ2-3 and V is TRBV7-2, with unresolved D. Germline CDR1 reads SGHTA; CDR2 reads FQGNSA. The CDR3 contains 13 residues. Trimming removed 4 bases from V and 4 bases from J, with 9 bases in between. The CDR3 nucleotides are TGTGCCAGCAGCTCTCCGGTTCCAGATACGCAGTATTTT. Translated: CASSSPVPDTQYF. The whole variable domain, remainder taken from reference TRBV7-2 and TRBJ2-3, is GAGVSQSPSNKVTEKGKDVELRCDPISGHTALYWYRQSLGQGLEFLIYFQGNSAPDKSGLPSDRFSAERTGGSVSTLTIQRTQQEDSAVYLCASSSPVPDTQYFGPGTRLTVL.

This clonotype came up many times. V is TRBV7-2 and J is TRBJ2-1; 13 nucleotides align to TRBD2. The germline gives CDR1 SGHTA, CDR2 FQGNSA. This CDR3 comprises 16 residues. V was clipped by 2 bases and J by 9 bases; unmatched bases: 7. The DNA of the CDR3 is TGTGCCAGCAGCTTACGTCGACTAGCGGGAGGAGGTGAGCAGTTCTTC. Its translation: CASSLRRLAGGGEQFF. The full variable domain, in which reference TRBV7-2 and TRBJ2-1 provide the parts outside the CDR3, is GAGVSQSPSNKVTEKGKDVELRCDPISGHTALYWYRQSLGQGLEFLIYFQGNSAPDKSGLPSDRFSAERTGGSVSTLTIQRTQQEDSAVYLCASSLRRLAGGGEQFFGPGTRLTVL.

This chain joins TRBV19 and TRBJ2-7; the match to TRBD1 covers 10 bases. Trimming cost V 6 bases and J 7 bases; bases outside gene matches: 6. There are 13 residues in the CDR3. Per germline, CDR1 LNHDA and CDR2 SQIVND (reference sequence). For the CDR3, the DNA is TGTGCCAGTAGGGGACAGGGGACTTGGGAGCAGTACTTC. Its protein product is CASRGQGTWEQYF.

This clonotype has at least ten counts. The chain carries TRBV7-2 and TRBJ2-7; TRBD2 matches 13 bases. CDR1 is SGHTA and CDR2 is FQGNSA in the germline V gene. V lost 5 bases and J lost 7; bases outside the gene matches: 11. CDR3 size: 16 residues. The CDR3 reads CASSQLTSGRGGEQYF. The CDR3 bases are TGTGCCAGCAGCCAACTAACTAGCGGGAGGGGTGGAGAGCAGTACTTC.

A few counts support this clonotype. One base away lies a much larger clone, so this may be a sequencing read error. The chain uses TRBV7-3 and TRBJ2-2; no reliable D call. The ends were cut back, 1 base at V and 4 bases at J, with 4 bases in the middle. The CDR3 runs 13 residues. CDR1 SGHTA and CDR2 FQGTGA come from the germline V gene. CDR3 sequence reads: CASSLNPTGELFF. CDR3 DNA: TGTGCCAGCAGCTTAAATCCCACCGGGGAGCTGTTTTTT.

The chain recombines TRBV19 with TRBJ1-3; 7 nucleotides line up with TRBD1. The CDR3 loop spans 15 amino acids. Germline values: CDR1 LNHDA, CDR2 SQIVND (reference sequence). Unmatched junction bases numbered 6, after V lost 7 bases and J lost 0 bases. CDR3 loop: CASTPWDSSGNTIYF. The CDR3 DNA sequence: TGTGCCAGTACTCCATGGGACAGCTCTGGAAACACCATATATTTT. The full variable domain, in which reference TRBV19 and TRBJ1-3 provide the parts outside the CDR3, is DGGITQSPKYLFRKEGQNVTLSCEQNLNHDAMYWYRQDPGQGLRLIYYSQIVNDFQKGDIAEGYSVSREKKESFPLTVTSAQKNPTAFYLCASTPWDSSGNTIYFGEGSWLTVV.

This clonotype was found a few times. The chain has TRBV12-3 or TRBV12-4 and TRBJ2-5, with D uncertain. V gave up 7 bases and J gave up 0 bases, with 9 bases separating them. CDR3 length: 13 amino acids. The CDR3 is CASIALNQETQYF. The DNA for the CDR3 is TGTGCCAGCATCGCCCTCAACCAAGAGACCCAGTACTTC.

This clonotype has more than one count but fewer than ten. CDR3 residues: CASSPLALGQPQHF. As DNA, the CDR3 is TGTGCCAGCAGTCCCTTAGCTTTGGGGCAGCCCCAGCATTTT. The V gene is TRBV12-3 or TRBV12-4, the J gene TRBJ1-5; D remains unclear. V was shortened by 5 bases and J by 7 bases, with 15 bases between the two germline ends. The CDR3 spans 14 residues.

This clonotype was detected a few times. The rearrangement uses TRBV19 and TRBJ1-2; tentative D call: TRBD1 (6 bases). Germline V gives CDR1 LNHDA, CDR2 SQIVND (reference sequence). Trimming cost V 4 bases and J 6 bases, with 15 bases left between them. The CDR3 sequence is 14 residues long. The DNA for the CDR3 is TGTGCCAGTAGTACCCGGACAGCTTGGGATGGCTACACCTTC. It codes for CASSTRTAWDGYTF.

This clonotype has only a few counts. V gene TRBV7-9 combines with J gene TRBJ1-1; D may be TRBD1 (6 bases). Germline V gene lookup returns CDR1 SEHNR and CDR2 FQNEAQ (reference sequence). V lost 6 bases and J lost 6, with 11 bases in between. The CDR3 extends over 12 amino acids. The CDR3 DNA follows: TGTGCCAGCAGTCCACAGGGACCTGAAGCTTTCTTT. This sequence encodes CASSPQGPEAFF.

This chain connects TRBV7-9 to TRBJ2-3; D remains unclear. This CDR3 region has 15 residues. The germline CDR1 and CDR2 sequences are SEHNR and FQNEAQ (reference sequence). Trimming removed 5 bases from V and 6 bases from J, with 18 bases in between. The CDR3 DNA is TGTGCCAGCAGCCCTGGGTTGCCGGGCGCGGATACGCAGTATTTT. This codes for CASSPGLPGADTQYF.